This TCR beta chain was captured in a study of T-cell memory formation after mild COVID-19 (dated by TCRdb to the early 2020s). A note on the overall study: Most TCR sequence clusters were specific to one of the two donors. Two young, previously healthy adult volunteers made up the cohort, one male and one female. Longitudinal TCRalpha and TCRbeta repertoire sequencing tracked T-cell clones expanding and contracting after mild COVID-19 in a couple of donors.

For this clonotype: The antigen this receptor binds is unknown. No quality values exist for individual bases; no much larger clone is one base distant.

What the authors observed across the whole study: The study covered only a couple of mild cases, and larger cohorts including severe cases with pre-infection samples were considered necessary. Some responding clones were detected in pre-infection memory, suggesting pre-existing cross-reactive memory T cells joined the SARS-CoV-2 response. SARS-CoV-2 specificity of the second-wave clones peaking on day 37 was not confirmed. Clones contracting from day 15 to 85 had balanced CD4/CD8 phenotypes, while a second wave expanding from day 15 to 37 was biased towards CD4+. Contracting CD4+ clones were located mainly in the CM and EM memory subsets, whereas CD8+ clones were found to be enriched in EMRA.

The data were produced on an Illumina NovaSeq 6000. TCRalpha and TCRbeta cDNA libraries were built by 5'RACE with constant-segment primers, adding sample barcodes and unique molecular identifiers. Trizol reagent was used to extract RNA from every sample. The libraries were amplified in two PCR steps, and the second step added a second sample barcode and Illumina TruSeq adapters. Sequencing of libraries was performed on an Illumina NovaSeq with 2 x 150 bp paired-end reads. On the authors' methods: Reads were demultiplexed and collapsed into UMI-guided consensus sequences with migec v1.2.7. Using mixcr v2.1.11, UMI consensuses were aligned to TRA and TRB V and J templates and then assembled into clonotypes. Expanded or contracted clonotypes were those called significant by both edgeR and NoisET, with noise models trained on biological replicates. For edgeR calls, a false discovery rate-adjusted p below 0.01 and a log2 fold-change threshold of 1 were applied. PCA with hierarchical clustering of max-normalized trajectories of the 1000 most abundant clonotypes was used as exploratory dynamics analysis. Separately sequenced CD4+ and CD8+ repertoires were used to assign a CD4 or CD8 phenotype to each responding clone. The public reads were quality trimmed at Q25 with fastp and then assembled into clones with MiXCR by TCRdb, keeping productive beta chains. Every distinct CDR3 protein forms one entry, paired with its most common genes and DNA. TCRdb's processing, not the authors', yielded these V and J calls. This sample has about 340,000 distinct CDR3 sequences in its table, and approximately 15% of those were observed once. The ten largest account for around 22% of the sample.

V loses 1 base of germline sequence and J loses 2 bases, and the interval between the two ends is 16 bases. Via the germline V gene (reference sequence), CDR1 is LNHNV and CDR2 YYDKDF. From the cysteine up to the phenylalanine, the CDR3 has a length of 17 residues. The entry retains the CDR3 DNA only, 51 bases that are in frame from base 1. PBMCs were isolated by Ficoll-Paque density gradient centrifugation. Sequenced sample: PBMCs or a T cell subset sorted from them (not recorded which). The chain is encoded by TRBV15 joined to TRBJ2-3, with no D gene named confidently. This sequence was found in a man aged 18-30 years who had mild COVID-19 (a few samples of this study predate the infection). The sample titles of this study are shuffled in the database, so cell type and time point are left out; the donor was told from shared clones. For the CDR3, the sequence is CATSRGADVEFTDTQYF. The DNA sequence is TGTGCCACCAGCAGAGGGGCAGACGTGGAATTCACAGATACGCAGTATTTT.